This entry lists 15 T cell receptor beta chains sequenced from one sample in a study of T cell repertoires and Cas9 in healthy adults (dated by TCRdb to 2017 to 2018). Library preparation was by the immunoSEQ multiplex PCR assay. TCRdb took this table from immuneACCESS and kept in-frame rearrangements with V and J called. Such tables lack part of the clones; where checked against another copy, unresolved V genes explain under half of the gap, and the rest is unexplained. Present in this sample are about 14,000 clones, about 88% of which were seen just once. The top ten constitute approximately 1.5% of the sample. Sample: Tregs (CD4+, CD25+, CD127-, CD137-, CD154-) from PBMCs; culture status not recorded. Every receptor here comes from a human donor in good health.

V gene TRBV7-9 combines with J gene TRBJ2-2, with 9 bases lining up with TRBD2. Germline loops: CDR1 SEHNR, CDR2 FQNEAQ (reference sequence). V was clipped by 5 bases and J by 2 bases; unmatched bases: 3. This CDR3 spans 15 amino acids. The CDR3 DNA sequence: TGTGCCAGCAGCCTGGGGACTAGCAACACCGGGGAGCTGTTTTTT. Translated, it gives CASSLGTSNTGELFF.

This clone was seen a few times. This rearrangement joins TRBV5-4 to TRBJ2-1; 8 positions match TRBD1. The V gene end was trimmed by 7 bases and the J gene end by 10 bases; junction bases not matched to a gene: 10. Germline CDR1 SGHNT, CDR2 YYREEE (reference sequence). The length of the CDR3 is 13 residues. CDR3 amino acids: CASQGQAHAEQFF. In nucleotides, the CDR3 is TGTGCCAGCCAGGGACAGGCCCATGCGGAGCAGTTCTTC.

The chain joins TRBV19 to TRBJ2-1; 7 nucleotides match TRBD2. The germline V gene has CDR1 LNHDA and CDR2 SQIVND (reference sequence). Trimming cost V 3 bases and J 7 bases; bases outside gene matches: 6. There are 14 residues in the CDR3. The CDR3 loop is CASSIIRAGNEQFF. The CDR3, as DNA: TGTGCCAGTAGTATCATCCGAGCGGGAAATGAGCAGTTCTTC.

Concerning this clone: Other DNA sequences in the sample encode the same CDR3. The rearrangement uses TRBV4-3 and TRBJ1-6, with 11 bases identical to TRBD1. This CDR3 spans 16 amino acids. J lost 7 bases, V lost 4 bases, and 6 bases had no gene match. In germline, CDR1 is LGHNA, CDR2 YSLEER. In nucleotides, the CDR3 is TGCGCCAGCAGCCGCGGGACAGGGGGTTTGAATTCACCCCTCCACTTT. It encodes CASSRGTGGLNSPLHF.

This clone was picked up a small number of times. This chain joins TRBV5-1 and TRBJ2-1, with 7 nucleotides matching TRBD1. Germline CDR1 reads SGHRS; CDR2 reads YFSETQ. V was clipped by 5 bases and J by 6 bases; unmatched bases: 11. This CDR3 is 15 amino acids long. CDR3 coding DNA: TGCGCCAGCAGTCCCCTTGAGGGGGCCACCAATGAGCAGTTCTTC. Protein sequence: CASSPLEGATNEQFF.

The V call is TRBV5-1, the J call TRBJ2-2; D gene ambiguous. CDR3 length: 14 residues. The germline gives CDR1 SGHRS, CDR2 YFSETQ. Trimming shortened V by 4 bases and J by 7 bases, and 14 bases separated the two germline ends. CDR3 amino acids: CASSRSVDGGELFF. The CDR3 coding sequence is TGCGCCAGCAGCCGTTCCGTCGACGGCGGGGAGCTGTTTTTT.

CDR3 in amino acids: CASSSASYTTDTQYF. The CDR3 coding sequence is TGTGCCAGCAGTTCTGCTAGTTACACCACAGATACGCAGTATTTT. This chain joins TRBV6-5 and TRBJ2-3; D is unclear. Germline loops: CDR1 MNHEY, CDR2 SVGAGI. The germline V and J ends were trimmed by 4 bases and 2 bases, with 13 bases remaining between them. This CDR3 comprises 15 residues.

V is TRBV12-5 and J is TRBJ1-1; 11 bases are shared with TRBD1. In germline, CDR1 is LGHNT, CDR2 FRNRAP. Losses at the gene ends were 0 bases for V and 5 bases for J; bases not matched to a gene: 8. The CDR3 runs to 17 residues. CDR3 nucleotides: TGTGCTAGTGGTTTGGTACTCCGGACAGGGGGCGGGACTGAAGCTTTCTTT. It yields the protein CASGLVLRTGGGTEAFF.

The V gene is TRBV4-3, the J gene TRBJ1-1; D is unresolved. V dropped 1 base and J dropped 1 base, with 10 bases sitting between them. Germline loops: CDR1 LGHNA, CDR2 YSLEER. CDR3 length: 15 residues. The CDR3 spells CASSQGKRWNTEAFF. The DNA for the CDR3 is TGCGCCAGCAGCCAAGGAAAGCGTTGGAACACTGAAGCTTTCTTT.

This chain connects TRBV28 to TRBJ1-2; D is unresolved. The germline V and J ends were trimmed by 4 bases and 1 base, with 19 bases remaining between them. CDR1 is MDHEN and CDR2 is SYDVKM in the germline V gene. The CDR3 spans 17 residues. The CDR3 DNA follows: TGTGCCAGCAGTTCTCCGAGAGTCGGGGTCGGTAACTATGGCTACACCTTC. Protein: CASSSPRVGVGNYGYTF.

For the CDR3, the DNA is TGTGCCAGCAGCCCCGGGGAGGATGAGCAGTTCTTC. This codes for CASSPGEDEQFF. The chain has TRBV9 and TRBJ2-1, with TRBD2 as a possible D gene (6 bases). The germline CDR1 and CDR2 sequences are SGDLS and YYNGEE. V gave up 4 bases and J gave up 8 bases, with 10 bases separating them. This CDR3 is 12 amino acids long.

The genes are TRBV29-1 and TRBJ2-1; D gene uncertain. This CDR3 has 13 amino acids. Germline V CDR1 and CDR2: SQVTM, ANQGSEA. The V end lost 7 bases, the J end lost 0 bases, and 10 bases lay between the germline ends. The CDR3 here is CSERRSSYNEQFF. The DNA of the CDR3 is TGCAGCGAAAGACGGAGCTCCTACAATGAGCAGTTCTTC.

CDR3 in DNA: TGTGCCAGCACCACGCGGACCTTGGGGGATACGCAGTATTTT. As protein: CASTTRTLGDTQYF. The chain carries TRBV11-3 and TRBJ2-3; no firm D call. Looked up from germline, CDR1 is SGHNT and CDR2 is YENEEA. V gave up 7 bases and J gave up 6 bases, with 17 bases separating them. The CDR3 spans 14 residues.

This rearrangement joins TRBV18 to TRBJ1-5; D is perhaps TRBD1 (6 bases). There are 13 residues in the CDR3. Germline V gene lookup returns CDR1 KGHSH and CDR2 LQKENI. Trimming shortened V by 2 bases and J by 6 bases, and 8 bases separated the two germline ends. Here the CDR3 reads CASSPGGGQPQHF. The CDR3, as DNA: TGTGCCAGCTCACCAGGGGGCGGTCAGCCCCAGCATTTT.

This clone has just one count. This rearrangement joins TRBV6-1 to TRBJ1-5; D gene ambiguous. Germline CDR1 reads MNHNS; CDR2 reads SASEGT. CDR3 size: 12 residues. Trimming pared 3 bases from V and 9 bases from J, leaving 9 bases between. The CDR3 DNA is TGTGCCAGCAGTGAGCCTGTACGGCCCCAGCATTTT. This translates into CASSEPVRPQHF.